The 30 T cell receptor beta chains reported below all come from one sample, sequenced in a study of spatial heterogeneity in lung cancer. The time point: sample taken at primary tumor resection. TCRdb used MiXCR to reprocess the 5' RACE reads, holding one entry per CDR3 protein. The sample gives over 50,000 distinct CDR3 sequences, about 5.9% of which show up once; roughly 14% is in the top ten. The sequencing used PBMCs, collected at surgery. The receptors stem from a female donor with early-stage non-small cell lung cancer.

Ten or more counts support this clonotype. The chain couples TRBV12-3 or TRBV12-4 to TRBJ2-7; D unclear. V dropped 2 bases and J dropped 7 bases, with 9 bases sitting between them. The CDR3 spans 12 residues. This CDR3 reads CASSLQPSEQYF. Here the CDR3 DNA reads TGTGCCAGCAGTTTACAACCGAGTGAGCAGTACTTC.

This clonotype was observed many times. This chain connects TRBV29-1 to TRBJ2-5, with a tentative D call TRBD2 (6 bases). The CDR3 has 13 amino acids. Germline V CDR1 and CDR2: SQVTM, ANQGSEA. The germline V and J ends were trimmed by 2 bases and 9 bases, with 16 bases remaining between them. CDR3 in amino acids: CSVERGGFEAQYF. In DNA form, the CDR3 reads TGCAGCGTTGAAAGGGGAGGTTTTGAGGCCCAGTACTTC.

This clonotype has ten or more counts. This chain links TRBV27 with TRBJ1-4; D remains ambiguous. CDR3 length: 14 residues. Between the trimmed V and J ends, which lost 3 bases and 7 bases, there was a span of 12 bases. The V gene's germline CDR1 is MNHEY and CDR2 SMNVEV (reference sequence). In nucleotides, the CDR3 is TGTGCCAGCAGTTTCAGTCGGGCCGGTGAAAAACTGTTTTTT. It translates to CASSFSRAGEKLFF.

This clonotype was counted ten times or more. The chain uses TRBV27 and TRBJ2-1; D tentatively fits TRBD1 or TRBD2 (5 bases each). Deletions cut 5 bases from V and 3 bases from J, with 14 bases between. This CDR3 is 15 amino acids long. Germline V gene data show CDR1 as MNHEY and CDR2 as SMNVEV (reference sequence). The CDR3 spells CASSMTVGDYNEQFF. CDR3 coding DNA: TGTGCCAGCAGTATGACGGTGGGGGACTACAATGAGCAGTTCTTC.

Worth noting for this clonotype: A much larger clone differs from this one at a single base, so this may be a read error. In DNA, the CDR3 is TGTGCCAGCAGTTACAGGGGAACTAATGAAAAACTGTTTTTT. It is translated as CASSYRGTNEKLFF. This chain connects TRBV6-6 to TRBJ1-4; possibly TRBD1 for D (5 bases). Germline-derived CDR1 and CDR2 are MNHNY and SVGAGI (reference sequence). Between the trimmed V and J ends, which lost 2 bases and 1 base, there was a span of 5 bases. This CDR3 has 14 residues.

This clonotype was seen at least ten times. The V gene is TRBV25-1, the J gene TRBJ1-6; the match to TRBD1 covers 9 bases. Germline CDR1 reads MGHDK; CDR2 reads SYGVNS. The CDR3 is 15 residues long. V gave up 7 bases and J gave up 9 bases; unmatched junction bases: 10. The CDR3 is CASTWGTGGLSPLHF. CDR3 coding DNA: TGTGCCAGCACCTGGGGTACAGGGGGCCTTTCACCCCTCCACTTT.

This clonotype was counted only a few times. The V gene is TRBV5-4, the J gene TRBJ2-1, with a possible D match to TRBD2 (6 bases). This CDR3 spans 20 amino acids. The V end was cut by 4 bases, the J end by 0 bases, with 26 bases between. CDR1 is SGHNT, CDR2 YYREEE, per germline (reference sequence). The CDR3 here is CASSLRGRRLDSSSYNEQFF. The CDR3 region has the DNA TGTGCCAGCAGCCTTAGAGGACGGAGACTAGACTCGAGCTCCTACAATGAGCAGTTCTTC.

This clonotype came up many times. The chain joins TRBV7-2 to TRBJ1-1; D may be TRBD1 (5 bases). The CDR3 has 12 residues. Germline CDR1 reads SGHTA; CDR2 reads FQGNSA. Deletions cut 3 bases from V and 7 bases from J, with 9 bases between. CDR3 amino acids: CASSLGGVEAFF. CDR3 nucleotide sequence: TGTGCCAGCAGCTTGGGAGGGGTTGAAGCTTTCTTT.

This clonotype was found many times. The rearrangement uses TRBV28 and TRBJ1-6; D unresolved. V was shortened by 6 bases and J by 13 bases, with 10 bases between the two germline ends. Looked up from germline, CDR1 is MDHEN and CDR2 is SYDVKM. The CDR3 sequence is 11 residues long. CDR3 bases: TGTGCCAGCAGGTCGGTGGGGCCCCTCCACTTT. Protein product: CASRSVGPLHF.

The chain is built from TRBV28 and TRBJ2-5, with 8 bases matching TRBD1. V lost 2 bases to trimming and J lost 5 bases; unmatched junction nucleotides: 4. The CDR3 covers 14 residues. Per germline, CDR1 MDHEN and CDR2 SYDVKM. CDR3: CASSLMDRAETQYF. CDR3 in DNA: TGTGCCAGCAGTTTAATGGACAGGGCGGAGACCCAGTACTTC.

This clonotype has a single count. The chain joins TRBV5-1 to TRBJ1-1; 7 positions agree with TRBD1. The CDR3 is 12 amino acids. CDR1 and CDR2 from the germline V gene are SGHRS and YFSETQ. V trimming: 5 bases; J trimming: 8 bases; junction bases outside the gene matches: 6. The CDR3 nucleotides read TGCGCCAGCAGGGCTACAGGGGAAGAAGCTTTCTTT. Translated: CASRATGEEAFF. The full variable domain, its missing parts supplied by reference TRBV5-1 and TRBJ1-1, is KAGVTQTPRYLIKTRGQQVTLSCSPISGHRSVSWYQQTPGQGLQFLFEYFSETQRNKGNFPGRFSGRQFSNSRSEMNVSTLELGDSALYLCASRATGEEAFFGQGTRLTVV.

This clonotype has ten or more counts. This rearrangement joins TRBV15 to TRBJ2-3; 11 bases line up with TRBD2. Germline trimming cut 8 bases from V and 4 bases from J; bases unmatched to any gene: 5. There are 14 residues in the CDR3. Per the germline V gene, CDR1 is LNHNV and CDR2 is YYDKDF (reference sequence). The CDR3 DNA reads as TGTGCCACCTTAGCGGGGGGGCCAGCAGATACGCAGTATTTT. Translated, it gives CATLAGGPADTQYF.

There are many counts of this clonotype. The gene calls are TRBV20-1 and TRBJ2-1; 8 nucleotides align to TRBD2. Trimming at V came to 0 bases and at J to 1 base, leaving 5 bases not matched to a gene. CDR3 length equals 16 residues. Germline CDR1 and CDR2: DFQATT and SNEGSKA (reference sequence). CDR3 nucleotides: TGCAGTGCTAGAGATCCCGGACTAGCTTCCTACAATGAGCAGTTCTTC. It specifies CSARDPGLASYNEQFF.

This clonotype appeared many times. The genes are TRBV29-1 and TRBJ2-2; D uncertain. The CDR3 is 14 amino acids. Trimming cost V 5 bases and J 1 base, with 11 bases left between them. Germline V CDR1 and CDR2: SQVTM, ANQGSEA. DNA of the CDR3: TGCAGCGTTAGAGGCTCAGGGAACACCGGGGAGCTGTTTTTT. This sequence encodes CSVRGSGNTGELFF.

There are many counts of this clonotype. This chain connects TRBV28 to TRBJ1-3; weak D call: TRBD1 (5 bases). The germline V gene encodes CDR1 MDHEN and CDR2 SYDVKM. The CDR3 has 15 residues. Between the trimmed V and J ends, which lost 5 bases and 2 bases, there was a span of 13 bases. The CDR3 DNA reads as TGTGCCAGCAGTCCCGCCGGGGCTGCTGGAAACACCATATATTTT. Its protein is CASSPAGAAGNTIYF.

CDR3 in amino acids: CAWSVGGDGNEQYV. CDR3 bases: TGTGCCTGGAGTGTCGGTGGGGATGGGAACGAGCAGTACGTC. The V gene is TRBV30, the J gene TRBJ2-7; no clear D. The germline V gene has CDR1 GTSNPN and CDR2 SVGIG (reference sequence). This CDR3 is built from 14 residues. Between the trimmed V and J ends, which lost 0 bases and 5 bases, there was a span of 14 bases.

V is TRBV7-9 and J is TRBJ1-1, with D maybe TRBD1 (6 bases). The CDR3 covers 15 residues. The germline V and J ends were trimmed by 4 bases and 0 bases, with 12 bases remaining between them. Germline CDR1 and CDR2: SEHNR and FQNEAQ (reference sequence). CDR3 protein: CASSSPGHLNTEAFF. The CDR3 DNA is TGTGCCAGCAGCTCACCGGGACACCTGAACACTGAAGCTTTCTTT.

This clonotype has more than one count but fewer than ten. The CDR3 region has the DNA TGCGCCAGCAGCCAAAACGGGCAGGTTGCAACTAATGAAAAACTGTTTTTT. Amino acids: CASSQNGQVATNEKLFF. The chain is built from TRBV4-1 and TRBJ1-4; D gene ambiguous. Trimming left V 2 bases short and J 0 bases short, with 13 bases between. Germline CDR1 reads MGHRA; CDR2 reads YSYEKL. There are 17 residues in the CDR3.

This rearrangement joins TRBV28 to TRBJ2-1, with 11 bases matching TRBD1. The CDR3 contains 17 residues. Germline trimming cut 6 bases from V and 0 bases from J; bases unmatched to any gene: 7. Germline CDR1 is MDHEN and CDR2 is SYDVKM. Here the CDR3 DNA reads TGTGCCAGCAGCAGCCTCGGGACAGGGGGCTCCTACAATGAGCAGTTCTTC. Translating it yields CASSSLGTGGSYNEQFF.

V is TRBV6-5 and J is TRBJ1-1; 11 nucleotides match TRBD1. CDR3 length: 14 residues. V shed 2 bases and J 4 bases; nucleotides not matched to a gene: 0. Germline CDR1 and CDR2: MNHEY and SVGAGI. CDR3 DNA sequence: TGTGCCAGCAGTTACGGACAGGGGGCCACTGAAGCTTTCTTT. As protein: CASSYGQGATEAFF.

This clonotype was detected a few times. The chain has TRBV12-3 or TRBV12-4 and TRBJ1-5, with D unresolved. V was shortened by 3 bases and J by 4 bases, with 7 bases between the two germline ends. The CDR3 has 13 amino acids. For the CDR3, the DNA is TGTGCCAGCAGTTTGGTAGAGAATCAGCCCCAGCATTTT. Amino acid sequence: CASSLVENQPQHF.

V gene TRBV2 combines with J gene TRBJ2-7, with TRBD1 matching 8 bases. This CDR3 has 14 amino acids. Germline trimming cut 2 bases from V and 2 bases from J; bases unmatched to any gene: 2. Per germline, CDR1 SNHLY and CDR2 FYNNEI. The CDR3: CASSEQGAAYEQYF. CDR3 DNA: TGTGCCAGCAGTGAACAGGGGGCAGCCTACGAGCAGTACTTC. Complete variable domain (other parts from reference TRBV2 and TRBJ2-7): EPEVTQTPSHQVTQMGQEVILRCVPISNHLYFYWYRQILGQKVEFLVSFYNNEISEKSEIFDDQFSVERPDGSNFTLKIRSTKLEDSAMYFCASSEQGAAYEQYFGPGTRLTVT.

This clonotype was picked up many times. The rearrangement uses TRBV7-6 and TRBJ2-1, with a tentative D call TRBD1 (6 bases). Trimming removed 1 base from V and 0 bases from J, with 7 bases in between. Germline V gene lookup returns CDR1 SGHVS and CDR2 FNYEAQ. The CDR3 covers 15 residues. This CDR3 reads CASSLGQVSYNEQFF. In DNA form, the CDR3 reads TGTGCCAGCAGCTTAGGACAGGTCTCCTACAATGAGCAGTTCTTC.

This clonotype was seen many times. V usage is TRBV4-1 and J usage is TRBJ1-1; 10 nucleotides agree with TRBD1. Germline CDR1 reads MGHRA; CDR2 reads YSYEKL. The CDR3 runs 15 residues. Losses at the gene ends were 4 bases for V and 4 bases for J; bases not matched to a gene: 6. CDR3 loop: CASSPWDRGLTEAFF. The CDR3 DNA follows: TGCGCCAGCAGCCCTTGGGACAGGGGTCTCACTGAAGCTTTCTTT.

This clonotype was picked up many times. The V and J genes are TRBV20-1 and TRBJ2-3, with 10 nucleotides matching TRBD2. This CDR3 region has 16 residues. Looked up from germline, CDR1 is DFQATT and CDR2 is SNEGSKA (reference sequence). Trimming removed 5 bases from V and 2 bases from J; junction bases left unmatched: 10. The CDR3 DNA follows: TGCAGTGCTGTGGGGTCTAGCGGGGGAGACACAGATACGCAGTATTTT. Protein sequence: CSAVGSSGGDTDTQYF.

This clonotype was seen only once. A read error is possible here, since a much larger clone lies one base away. The gene calls are TRBV5-4 and TRBJ2-1; 11 positions agree with TRBD1. CDR3 length: 15 residues. Germline CDR1 is SGHNT and CDR2 is YYREEE (reference sequence). This chain's CDR3 is CVSSGDRGNYNEQFF. CDR3 DNA: TGTGTCAGCAGCGGGGACAGGGGGAACTACAATGAGCAGTTCTTC.

This clonotype has only a few counts. A read error may produce the germline difference seen at one junction end. The chain links TRBV9 to TRBJ2-3; 11 nucleotides align to TRBD2. The CDR3 runs to 15 residues. Germline values: CDR1 SGDLS, CDR2 YYNGEE. The CDR3, as DNA: TGTGCCAGCAGTGTAGCGGGGGGGCATGTAGATACGCAGTATTTT. Its protein product is CASSVAGGHVDTQYF.

Only one count was recorded for this clonotype. The CDR3 ends on some other residue instead of the conserved phenylalanine or tryptophan, so this is likely a read error. This chain joins TRBV7-9 and TRBJ1-4, with D possibly matching TRBD1 (5 bases). This CDR3 contains 16 residues. Looked up from germline, CDR1 is SEHNR and CDR2 is FQNEAQ (reference sequence). Trimming took off 5 bases at V and 4 bases at J, with 17 bases between the two ends. The CDR3 spells CASSVRGGALNEKLFI. The CDR3 DNA follows: TGTGCCAGCAGCGTACGCGGCGGGGCCCTTAATGAAAAACTGTTTATT.

This clonotype was seen repeatedly, ten times or more. V usage is TRBV28 and J usage is TRBJ1-6; 8 bases fit TRBD1. The V segment lost 7 bases and the J segment 9 bases; nucleotides outside the gene matches: 8. The CDR3 length is 14 residues. CDR1 and CDR2 from the germline V gene are MDHEN and SYDVKM. This chain's CDR3 is CASTPDRVVSPLHF. Here the CDR3 DNA reads TGTGCCAGCACCCCGGACAGGGTTGTTTCACCCCTCCACTTT.

This clonotype was counted only a few times. This rearrangement joins TRBV10-3 to TRBJ2-7, with D tentatively TRBD2 (6 bases). CDR1 and CDR2 from the germline V gene are ENHRY and SYGVKD. V lost 0 bases to trimming and J lost 0 bases, with 15 bases between them. This CDR3 region has 17 residues. This CDR3 is CAISESALGGSSYEQYF. As DNA, the CDR3 is TGTGCCATCAGTGAGTCTGCTTTGGGGGGAAGCTCCTACGAGCAGTACTTC.